The 2 T cell receptor beta chains in this list originate from one sample, sequenced in a study of blood T cell repertoires in COVID-19 (dated by TCRdb to the early 2020s). Libraries were prepared through the immunoSEQ multiplex PCR assay. The table was pulled from immuneACCESS by TCRdb, which kept in-frame rearrangements only. Such tables lose some clones; where checked, under half of the loss comes from unresolved V genes, and the rest has no known cause. This sample lists 50,000 or so clones; 75% to 90% were detected once. Of the sample, 15% to 20% is held by the ten largest clones. The sequencing sample was made of peripheral blood. Receptor source: a human donor in a cohort sampled during active COVID-19.

The chain employs TRBV29-1 and TRBJ2-3; D call uncertain. This CDR3 is 15 amino acids long. Germline CDR1 reads SQVTM; CDR2 reads ANQGSEA. The germline V and J ends were trimmed by 0 bases and 0 bases, with 10 bases remaining between them. CDR3 loop: CSVEDPFGSTDTQYF. In DNA, the CDR3 is TGCAGCGTTGAAGATCCATTCGGGAGCACAGATACGCAGTATTTT.

In this sample, this clone turned up once. The V and J genes are TRBV5-4 and TRBJ2-5; 8 bases match TRBD2. Germline V gives CDR1 SGHNT, CDR2 YYREEE (reference sequence). The V segment lost 0 bases and the J segment 1 base; nucleotides outside the gene matches: 5. This CDR3 region has 16 residues. CDR3 in DNA: TGTGCCAGCAGCTTGGCCGCTGCGGGGGGCCAAGAGACCCAGTACTTC. Amino acid sequence: CASSLAAAGGQETQYF.